This T cell receptor (beta chain) was captured by sequencing in a study of cytotoxic CD8 clonotypes in ibrutinib-treated CLL. The wider study: The group held about 11 relapsed/refractory and 15 treatment-naive patients, with under 18 IGHV unmutated.

CDR3 length: 13 residues. Trimming removed 7 bases at V and 0 bases at J, with 9 bases between. In germline, CDR1 is SGHRS, CDR2 YFSETQ. Measured with immunoSEQ multiplex PCR; TCRdb has only the in-frame clones, and not every one. The table has approximately 32,000 clones, about 47% seen once. This rearrangement joins TRBV5-1 to TRBJ2-3; possibly TRBD2 for D (7 bases). The sample in question was PBMCs, obtained before ibrutinib treatment. This TCR derives from a human donor with chronic lymphocytic leukemia. DNA for the CDR3: TGCGCCAGCGGGGGGGCTAGCACAGATACGCAGTATTTT. This gives the protein CASGGASTDTQYF.